This TCR beta chain was observed in a study of T cell responses to AZD1222 COVID-19 vaccine. Study findings and constraints: Rises in breadth and depth of Spike-specific TCRs came after two AZD1222 doses. Without day 14 samples, only post-peak T cell repertoires were studied. Variant regions that are unmutated are reportedly the target of nearly half of spike-specific TCRs.

Points on this clone: Its antigen is unknown.

Germline CDR1 and CDR2: WNHNN and SYGVQD (reference sequence). V lost 7 bases to trimming and J lost 8 bases, with 21 bases between them. This CDR3 is built from 14 residues. Sequencing used immunoSEQ multiplex PCR; TCRdb keeps in-frame clones, though not all of them. The sample lists tens of thousands of clones; approximately 88% were seen once. Material: peripheral blood, obtained 28 days after the second AZD1222 dose. This clonotype originated in an adult who received the AZD1222 COVID-19 vaccine. This chain uses TRBV10-1 with TRBJ2-7, with D possibly TRBD1 on 6 matching bases. CDR3 sequence reads: CASTKGHPFRKQYF. CDR3 nucleotide sequence: TGCGCCAGCACTAAGGGACATCCGTTCCGGAAGCAGTACTTC.